This TCR beta chain was documented in a study of shared clonotypes between healthy human individuals. Study-wide results and limits: Several donors held 5% to 5.5% of naive CD4 clonotypes in common. Naive subsets generally had larger estimated richness than memory subsets.

Comments on this clone: Its antigen is not identified.

Recent acute infections and vaccinations were absent in the healthy HIV-negative adult donors. CDR1 SGHDT and CDR2 YYEEEE come from the germline V gene. This CDR3 spans 15 amino acids. V dropped 0 bases and J dropped 2; count of bases not matched to a gene: 5. Running of the assay took place at deep level. The data were produced by immunoSEQ multiplex PCR, yet TCRdb's version contains in-frame clones alone and is incomplete. Here the sample spans over a million clones, about 70% being singletons. Sample: memory CD4+ T cells sorted from blood. As for subset: CD45RA-negative fraction. This chain joins TRBV5-6 and TRBJ2-7; 7 nucleotides line up with TRBD1. The origin of this receptor is a man aged 18 to 29 in good health. CDR3 coding DNA: TGTGCCAGCAGCTTGGGGGACAGAGACGCCTACGAGCAGTACTTC. Translating it yields CASSLGDRDAYEQYF.